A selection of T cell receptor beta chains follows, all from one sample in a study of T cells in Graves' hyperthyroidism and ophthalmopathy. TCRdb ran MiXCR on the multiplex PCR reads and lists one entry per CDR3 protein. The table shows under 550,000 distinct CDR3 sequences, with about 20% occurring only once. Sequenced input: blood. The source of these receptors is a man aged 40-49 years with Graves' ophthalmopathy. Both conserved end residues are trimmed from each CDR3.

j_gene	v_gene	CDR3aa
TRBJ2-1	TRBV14	ASSLLGKSYNEQF
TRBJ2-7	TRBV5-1	ASKGQGRRGSSYGQY
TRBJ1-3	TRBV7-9	ASSLEEGHTIY
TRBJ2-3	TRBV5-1	ASSLWSGSTDTQY
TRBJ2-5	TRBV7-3	ASSPIAGRAETQY
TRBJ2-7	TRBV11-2	ASSLVRFNYEQY
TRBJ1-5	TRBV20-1	SAIQGNQPQH
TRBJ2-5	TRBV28	ASSGHRDRKQETQY
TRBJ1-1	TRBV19	ASSPRAGEDSLAF
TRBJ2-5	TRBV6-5	ASSYSKVLAGGIETQY
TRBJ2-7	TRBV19	ASSLRTSGEQY
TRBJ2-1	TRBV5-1	ASSLDGQPPYNEQF
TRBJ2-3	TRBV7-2	ASSFVQGDTQY
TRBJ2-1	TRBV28	ASSLQDEQF
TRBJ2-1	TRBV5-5	ASSSTPPDWDNEQF
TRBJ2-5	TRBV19	ASSIDDSRETQY
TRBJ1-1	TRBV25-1	ASTPGRGSDTEAF
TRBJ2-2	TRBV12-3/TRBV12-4	ASSLGAVNTGELF
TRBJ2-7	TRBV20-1	SASPLGASYEQY
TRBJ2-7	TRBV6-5	ASSVRVYEQY
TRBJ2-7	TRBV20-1	SARGVGRDSEQY
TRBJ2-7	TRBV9	ASSVAPDYEQY
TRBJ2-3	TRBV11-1	ASSPRDTSTDTQY
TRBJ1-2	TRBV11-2	ASSLMGRGQNYGYT
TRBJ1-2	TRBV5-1	ASSFLDGGYGYT
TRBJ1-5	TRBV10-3	AISEGQGINQPQH
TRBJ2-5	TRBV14	ASRRDWGETQY
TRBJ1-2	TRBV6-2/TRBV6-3	ATQREGSGYT
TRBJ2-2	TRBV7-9	ASSLRDSITGELF
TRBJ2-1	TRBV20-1	SARLTPPYNEQF
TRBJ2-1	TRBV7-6	ASSSVDNEQF
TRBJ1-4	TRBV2	ASGPRALGEKLF
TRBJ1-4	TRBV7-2	ASSLVFQGTQKLF
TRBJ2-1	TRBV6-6	ASSYEQADNEQF
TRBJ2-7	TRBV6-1	ASSPTGQGLYEQY
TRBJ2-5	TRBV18	ASSPSVAAFQETQY
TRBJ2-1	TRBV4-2	ASSQRLAGGTYNEQF
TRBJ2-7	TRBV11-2	ASSFRTGNEQY
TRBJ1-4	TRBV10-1	ASSEGFGGDEKLF
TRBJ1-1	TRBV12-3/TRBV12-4	ASRRGQGEAF
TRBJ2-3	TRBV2	ASNPGYTDTQY
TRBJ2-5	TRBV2	ASSSGVTQETQY
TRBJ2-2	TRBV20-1	SASPRTGFGGELF
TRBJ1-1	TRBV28	ASINGGGTEAF
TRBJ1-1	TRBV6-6	ASSYSRPGRNEAF
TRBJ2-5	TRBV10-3	AISPSGEYQETQY
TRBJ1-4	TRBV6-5	ASSYSRRGANEKLF
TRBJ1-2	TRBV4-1	ASSQGQEYGYT
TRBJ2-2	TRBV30	AWTRNTGELF
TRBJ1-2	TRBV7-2	ASSLKGQGLRGYT
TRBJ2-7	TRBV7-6	VSSRMTGPYEQY
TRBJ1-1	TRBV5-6	ASSLVGGLGNTEAF
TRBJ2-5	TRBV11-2	ASRSGIQTQY
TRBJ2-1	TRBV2	ASSGEGHEQF
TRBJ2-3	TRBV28	ASSLGPLLADTDTQY